This entry lists 28 T cell receptor beta chains sequenced from one sample in a study of cytomegalovirus exposure and HLA in healthy donors. PCR employed 60 Vbeta and 13 Jbeta primers. TCRdb keeps only in-frame clones here, not all; method: immunoSEQ multiplex PCR. Among about 150,000 clones listed, 76% were seen once. Material: PBMCs. The receptors shown here come from a male donor in good health and CMV-seronegative.

This chain uses TRBV7-2 with TRBJ2-1, with 7 bases fitting TRBD2. Germline values: CDR1 SGHTA, CDR2 FQGNSA. Trimming took 1 base from V and 1 from J; bases not matched to a gene: 13. The CDR3 length is 19 residues. CDR3 nucleotide sequence: TGTGCCAGCAGCTTAGGATTTTGGCGGGAGATAGGATCCTACAATGAGCAGTTCTTC. Protein product: CASSLGFWREIGSYNEQFF.

This clone was recorded once. CDR3 loop: CASSLAISSGSPTDTQYF. The CDR3 nucleotides are TGTGCCAGCAGCTTAGCCATCTCTAGCGGGAGTCCCACAGATACGCAGTATTTT. The chain recombines TRBV7-9 with TRBJ2-3, with 10 positions matching TRBD2. There are 18 residues in the CDR3. Trimming removed 0 bases from V and 2 bases from J; junction bases left unmatched: 8. Germline V gives CDR1 SEHNR, CDR2 FQNEAQ (reference sequence).

The rearrangement links TRBV5-1 to TRBJ2-2; 9 bases line up with TRBD1. Unmatched junction bases numbered 10, after V lost 4 bases and J lost 6 bases. CDR1 is SGHRS and CDR2 is YFSETQ in the germline V gene. CDR3 length: 16 residues. The CDR3, as DNA: TGCGCCAGCAGCCCCCGACAGGGGGGCTGGGCCGGGGAGCTGTTTTTT. Encoded protein: CASSPRQGGWAGELFF.

This clone was seen once. The chain carries TRBV4-2 and TRBJ2-7, with 9 nucleotides matching TRBD1. J was trimmed by 4 bases and V by 5 bases; bases with no gene match: 9. Germline values: CDR1 LGHNA, CDR2 YNFKEQ. The CDR3 extends over 15 amino acids. The CDR3 spells CASSFLRDRAYEQYF. CDR3 nucleotides: TGTGCCAGCAGCTTTTTACGGGACAGGGCATACGAGCAGTACTTC.

A few counts support this clone. The chain couples TRBV5-6 to TRBJ1-2, with 9 bases lining up with TRBD1. There are 16 residues in the CDR3. The germline V gene encodes CDR1 SGHDT and CDR2 YYEEEE. With V trimmed by 4 bases and J by 6 bases, 13 bases remained unmatched. CDR3 in DNA: TGTGCCAGCAGCCTACGACTAACAGGGGGCGCGAATGGCTACACCTTC. It translates to CASSLRLTGGANGYTF.

The J gene is TRBJ2-1, the V gene TRBV18; weak D call: TRBD1 (5 bases). The CDR3 has 15 residues. The germline CDR1 and CDR2 sequences are KGHSH and LQKENI. Trimming cost V 3 bases and J 2 bases, with 11 bases left between them. DNA of the CDR3: TGTGCCAGCTCACCTAGGGGTTCCGCCTACAATGAGCAGTTCTTC. Translating gives CASSPRGSAYNEQFF.

CDR3 coding DNA: TGTGCCAGCAGTGAATATGAGGGGGCAACTAATGAAAAACTGTTTTTT. Its protein is CASSEYEGATNEKLFF. The J gene is TRBJ1-4, the V gene TRBV25-1; D possibly corresponds to TRBD1 (6 bases). Germline lookup yields CDR1 MGHDK and CDR2 SYGVNS. Between the trimmed V and J ends, which lost 0 bases and 0 bases, there was a span of 8 bases. The CDR3 has 16 amino acids.

The chain carries TRBV2 and TRBJ1-5; D not resolved. CDR1 and CDR2 from the germline V gene are SNHLY and FYNNEI. This CDR3 is built from 13 residues. Between the trimmed V and J ends, which lost 2 bases and 7 bases, there was a span of 9 bases. The CDR3 loop is CASSEQLRQPQHF. CDR3 DNA: TGTGCCAGCAGTGAACAATTACGGCAGCCCCAGCATTTT.

As for this clone: One junction end does not reproduce the germline sequence, and a read error may be involved. The same CDR3 can be traced to other DNA sequences in this sample. The chain joins TRBV27 to TRBJ1-5, with a possible D match to TRBD1 (5 bases). The CDR3 has 13 amino acids. Germline-derived CDR1 and CDR2 are MNHEY and SMNVEV (reference sequence). The DNA of the CDR3 is TGTGCCAGCAGCTTATTCCAGGGCCAGCCCCAGCATTTT. It translates to CASSLFQGQPQHF.

The V gene is TRBV5-8, the J gene TRBJ1-4; weak D call: TRBD1 (6 bases). The CDR3 totals 17 residues. V was cut by 1 base and J by 1 base, with 14 bases left in between. CDR1 and CDR2 (germline): SGHTS, YDEGEE. CDR3 nucleotides: TGTGCCAGCAGCTTGCTGACAGGTGGTGGAACTAATGAAAAACTGTTTTTT. Translating it yields CASSLLTGGGTNEKLFF.

The V call is TRBV7-6, the J call TRBJ1-5; 8 bases are a match to TRBD1. With 3 bases clipped from V and 6 bases from J, the junction kept 4 bases outside the gene matches. Germline assignment: CDR1 SGHVS and CDR2 FNYEAQ. The CDR3 runs to 14 residues. The DNA for the CDR3 is TGTGCCAGCAGCTTCGGACAGGGAGGTCAGCCCCAGCATTTT. This encodes CASSFGQGGQPQHF.

This clone was detected only once. This rearrangement joins TRBV28 to TRBJ2-7; TRBD2 matches 9 bases. This CDR3 is 14 amino acids long. V lost 6 bases, J lost 3 bases, and 6 bases stayed unmatched. Per the germline V gene, CDR1 is MDHEN and CDR2 is SYDVKM. In DNA, the CDR3 is TGTGCCAGCAGGCTAGCGGGGATCTTCTACGAGCAGTACTTC. Translating it yields CASRLAGIFYEQYF.

Only a few counts were recorded for this clone. The chain employs TRBV5-1 and TRBJ2-5, with a possible D match to TRBD2 (5 bases). V lost 0 bases and J lost 1, with 16 bases in between. This CDR3 is built from 17 residues. The germline V gene encodes CDR1 SGHRS and CDR2 YFSETQ. The CDR3: CASSLVTGGPTQETQYF. CDR3 DNA sequence: TGCGCCAGCAGCTTGGTGACCGGCGGGCCCACCCAAGAGACCCAGTACTTC. Combining the CDR3 with reference TRBV5-1 and TRBJ2-5 gives the whole variable domain KAGVTQTPRYLIKTRGQQVTLSCSPISGHRSVSWYQQTPGQGLQFLFEYFSETQRNKGNFPGRFSGRQFSNSRSEMNVSTLELGDSALYLCASSLVTGGPTQETQYFGPGTRLLVL.

The chain carries TRBV5-6 and TRBJ2-7, with D tentatively TRBD1 (6 bases). Germline V gene lookup returns CDR1 SGHDT and CDR2 YYEEEE. The CDR3 has 14 amino acids. V was pared by 3 bases and J by 2 bases, with 12 bases between. The CDR3 sequence is CASSSTGLTYEQYF. CDR3 DNA sequence: TGTGCCAGCAGCTCGACAGGCTTGACCTACGAGCAGTACTTC.

The chain couples TRBV28 to TRBJ1-1; D might be TRBD1 (5 bases). The CDR3 sequence is 15 residues long. Trimming pared 2 bases from V and 5 bases from J, leaving 15 bases between. CDR1 MDHEN and CDR2 SYDVKM come from the germline V gene. The CDR3: CASSLGFGGRTEAFF. The CDR3 DNA reads TGTGCCAGCAGTTTAGGGTTTGGGGGGAGGACTGAAGCTTTCTTT. Full variable domain (outside the CDR3, taken from reference TRBV28 and TRBJ1-1): DVKVTQSSRYLVKRTGEKVFLECVQDMDHENMFWYRQDPGLGLRLIYFSYDVKMKEKGDIPEGYSVSREKKERFSLILESASTNQTSMYLCASSLGFGGRTEAFFGQGTRLTVV.

The chain combines TRBV19 with TRBJ2-1, with D possibly matching TRBD2 (6 bases). CDR3 length: 16 amino acids. Germline lookup yields CDR1 LNHDA and CDR2 SQIVND (reference sequence). Trimming shortened V by 3 bases and J by 2 bases, and 14 bases separated the two germline ends. The CDR3, as DNA: TGTGCCAGTAGTATCCTCGGCGGGGCGGCCTACAATGAGCAGTTCTTC. As protein: CASSILGGAAYNEQFF.

This chain connects TRBV9 to TRBJ1-2; possibly TRBD1 for D (6 bases). Germline V gene sequence: CDR1 SGDLS, CDR2 YYNGEE. The CDR3 has 16 amino acids. V was pared by 3 bases and J by 4 bases, with 19 bases between. The CDR3 loop reads CASSASHQGTGYGYTF. The CDR3 coding sequence is TGTGCCAGCAGCGCCTCTCATCAGGGGACCGGCTATGGCTACACCTTC.

The DNA for the CDR3 is TGCGCCAGCAGCCAACGGACTGCTGGGGCCAACGTCCTGACTTTC. As protein: CASSQRTAGANVLTF. The chain recombines TRBV4-1 with TRBJ2-6; maybe TRBD2 (5 bases). The V end was cut by 2 bases, the J end by 2 bases, with 7 bases between. CDR1 is MGHRA and CDR2 is YSYEKL in the germline V gene. The CDR3 totals 15 residues.

This sequence joins TRBV11-2 and TRBJ1-4; possibly TRBD1 for D (6 bases). Germline V gene data show CDR1 as SGHAT and CDR2 as FQNNGV. The CDR3 has 16 residues. V lost 4 bases to trimming and J lost 8 bases, with 20 bases between them. CDR3 residues: CASSSLRTLQGEKLFF. For the CDR3, the DNA is TGTGCCAGCAGCTCCCTCCGGACCCTGCAGGGGGAAAAACTGTTTTTT.

The chain has TRBV19 and TRBJ1-5; TRBD1 matches at 9 bases. Losses at the gene ends were 6 bases for V and 2 bases for J; bases not matched to a gene: 14. Per the germline V gene, CDR1 is LNHDA and CDR2 is SQIVND (reference sequence). The CDR3 runs 18 residues. The CDR3 here is CASRGDRGVVAGNQPQHF. CDR3 nucleotide sequence: TGTGCCAGTAGAGGAGACAGGGGGGTGGTAGCGGGCAATCAGCCCCAGCATTTT.

The genes are TRBV2 and TRBJ2-2; tentative D call: TRBD2 (5 bases). The CDR3 totals 15 residues. CDR1 and CDR2 (germline): SNHLY, FYNNEI. Trimming removed 3 bases from V and 0 bases from J, with 8 bases in between. This CDR3 is CASSERAANTGELFF. CDR3 nucleotide sequence: TGTGCCAGCAGTGAGCGGGCAGCGAACACCGGGGAGCTGTTTTTT.

J is TRBJ2-1 and V is TRBV7-9; 11 bases align to TRBD2. V shed 3 bases and J 8 bases; nucleotides not matched to a gene: 9. The germline V gene encodes CDR1 SEHNR and CDR2 FQNEAQ (reference sequence). The CDR3 covers 16 residues. The chain's CDR3 is CASSLRLAGPFDEQFF. CDR3 in DNA: TGTGCCAGCAGCTTGAGACTAGCGGGACCCTTCGATGAGCAGTTCTTC. Together with reference TRBV7-9 and TRBJ2-1, the CDR3 gives the full variable domain: DTGVSQNPRHKITKRGQNVTFRCDPISEHNRLYWYRQTLGQGPEFLTYFQNEAQLEKSRLLSDRFSAERPKGSFSTLEIQRTEQGDSAMYLCASSLRLAGPFDEQFFGPGTRLTVL.

In this sample, this clone turned up once. The chain recombines TRBV6-5 with TRBJ2-2; 7 bases map to TRBD1. Germline V CDR1 and CDR2: MNHEY, SVGAGI. After removal of 4 bases from V and 6 bases from J, the junction contained 8 bases not matched to a gene. The CDR3 spans 15 residues. CDR3 amino acids: CASSSQGVVAGELFF. The DNA of the CDR3 is TGTGCCAGCAGTTCGCAGGGGGTAGTGGCCGGGGAGCTGTTTTTT.

The chain combines TRBV13 with TRBJ1-2, with D uncertain. Germline CDR1 and CDR2: PRHDT and FYEKMQ (reference sequence). CDR3 length: 15 residues. V gave up 7 bases and J gave up 0 bases, with 15 bases separating them. The DNA for the CDR3 is TGTGCCAGCACCCTTCCCGGGTACCCTAACTATGGCTACACCTTC. Its translation is CASTLPGYPNYGYTF. Full variable domain (outside the CDR3, taken from reference TRBV13 and TRBJ1-2): AAGVIQSPRHLIKEKRETATLKCYPIPRHDTVYWYQQGPGQDPQFLISFYEKMQSDKGSIPDRFSAQQFSDYHSELNMSSLELGDSALYFCASTLPGYPNYGYTFGSGTRLTVV.

V is TRBV27 and J is TRBJ2-3; 9 nucleotides align to TRBD2. This CDR3 spans 15 amino acids. V dropped 6 bases and J dropped 10; count of bases not matched to a gene: 14. Germline-derived CDR1 and CDR2 are MNHEY and SMNVEV (reference sequence). The CDR3 sequence is CASSPDRGGRVSQYF. The DNA of the CDR3 is TGTGCCAGCAGCCCTGACCGGGGCGGGAGGGTTTCGCAGTATTTT.

CDR3 DNA: TGTGCCAGCAGTGAAGTGGGACTCCAGTTCTTC. Translating gives CASSEVGLQFF. The chain uses TRBV2 and TRBJ2-1; a possible D gene is TRBD2 (6 bases). The V and J ends lost 1 base and 13 bases respectively, with 8 bases between them. This CDR3 is 11 amino acids long. In germline, CDR1 is SNHLY, CDR2 FYNNEI.

The rearrangement joins TRBV5-6 to TRBJ2-5; D gene uncertain. V was clipped by 0 bases and J by 2 bases, with 2 bases between them. The CDR3 covers 12 residues. CDR1 and CDR2 (germline): SGHDT, YYEEEE. The CDR3 DNA reads TGTGCCAGCAGCTTGGCGCAAGAGACCCAGTACTTC. Amino acid sequence: CASSLAQETQYF.

The rearrangement uses TRBV30 and TRBJ2-5; 10 nucleotides agree with TRBD1. V was pared by 4 bases and J by 3 bases, with 8 bases of the junction left unmatched. Germline-derived CDR1 and CDR2 are GTSNPN and SVGIG (reference sequence). This CDR3 region has 15 residues. CDR3 nucleotide sequence: TGTGCCTGGACCTACGGGACAGGGGCGGAAGAGACCCAGTACTTC. It translates to CAWTYGTGAEETQYF. The full variable domain, completed using reference TRBV30 and TRBJ2-5, is SQTIHQWPATLVQPVGSPLSLECTVEGTSNPNLYWYRQAAGRGLQLLFYSVGIGQISSEVPQNLSASRPQDRQFILSSKKLLLSDSGFYLCAWTYGTGAEETQYFGPGTRLLVL.